The next 10 T cell receptor beta chains were all read from a single sample in a study of T cell changes during pregnancy in multiple sclerosis. Sequencing used immunoSEQ multiplex PCR; TCRdb keeps in-frame clones, though not all of them. This table holds some 69,000 clones, about 92% found once. The sample consisted of peripheral blood, taken in the second trimester of pregnancy. The receptors originated from a female donor in good health, enrolled as a control in a pregnancy study.

The chain combines TRBV14 with TRBJ2-7, with no clear D. The CDR3 extends over 12 amino acids. Trimming removed 2 bases at V and 7 bases at J, with 9 bases between. Germline V gene lookup returns CDR1 SGHDN and CDR2 FVKESK. This CDR3 reads CASSQRSSEQYF. The CDR3 nucleotides are TGTGCCAGCAGCCAACGGTCCTCGGAGCAGTACTTC.

This clone has a single count. This rearrangement joins TRBV6-5 to TRBJ2-7; 9 bases map to TRBD1. CDR3 length: 12 amino acids. With 10 bases clipped from V and 1 base from J, the junction kept 2 bases outside the gene matches. Germline lookup yields CDR1 MNHEY and CDR2 SVGAGI. Here the CDR3 DNA reads TGTGCCATTGGACAGGGGTCCTACGAGCAGTACTTC. Its protein is CAIGQGSYEQYF.

CDR3 nucleotides: TGTGCCAGCAGTGAAAGTGGCGCTAGTGAAGCTTTCTTT. It encodes CASSESGASEAFF. The chain uses TRBV6-1 and TRBJ1-1; no firm D call. This CDR3 spans 13 amino acids. The germline V and J ends were trimmed by 2 bases and 7 bases, with 11 bases remaining between them. Per germline, CDR1 MNHNS and CDR2 SASEGT.

The rearrangement uses TRBV4-3 and TRBJ2-7; possibly TRBD1 for D (6 bases). V lost 0 bases, J lost 4 bases, and 13 bases lay in between. This CDR3 region has 15 residues. The germline V gene encodes CDR1 LGHNA and CDR2 YSLEER. DNA of the CDR3: TGCGCCAGCAGCCAAGATCAGGGACAAACTTACGAGCAGTACTTC. It yields the protein CASSQDQGQTYEQYF.

This chain links TRBV6-1 with TRBJ1-2; tentative D call: TRBD1 (6 bases). The CDR3 has 13 amino acids. Germline V lookup: CDR1 MNHNS, CDR2 SASEGT. V was clipped by 1 base and J by 5 bases, with 8 bases between them. The CDR3 sequence: CASSEGTGYGYTF. As DNA, the CDR3 is TGTGCCAGCAGTGAAGGCACAGGGTATGGCTACACCTTC.

The V and J genes are TRBV7-3 and TRBJ2-2; 13 positions agree with TRBD2. This CDR3 region has 18 residues. Germline CDR1 and CDR2: SGHTA and FQGTGA. V was clipped by 1 base and J by 2 bases; unmatched bases: 4. In DNA, the CDR3 is TGTGCCAGCAGCTTAAAGGGACTAGCGGGGAGTAACACCGGGGAGCTGTTTTTT. As protein: CASSLKGLAGSNTGELFF.

The chain is built from TRBV21-1 and TRBJ2-7; the table names TRBD1, a call not compared with the DNA. TRBV21-1 is labeled a pseudogene. This CDR3 comprises 15 residues. The CDR3 loop reads CASSASGQGAAEQYF. The DNA of the CDR3 is TGTGCCAGCAGCGCTAGTGGACAGGGGGCCGCCGAGCAGTACTTC.

Points on this clone: One end of the junction does not line up with germline, which may come from a read error. The V gene is TRBV4-1, the J gene TRBJ1-1; D might be TRBD1 (6 bases). Germline CDR1 MGHRA, CDR2 YSYEKL. There are 15 residues in the CDR3. DNA of the CDR3: TGCGCCAGCAGCCAAGCCCTCACAGGGAACCCTGAAGCTTTCTTT. This sequence encodes CASSQALTGNPEAFF.

This chain joins TRBV6-5 and TRBJ2-5; the D gene is possibly TRBD2 (6 bases). Germline CDR1 reads MNHEY; CDR2 reads SVGAGI. CDR3 length: 14 residues. V gave up 0 bases and J gave up 3 bases, with 8 bases separating them. Written as DNA, the CDR3 is TGTGCCAGCAGTTACTCGTCTAGCGAAGAGACCCAGTACTTC. This gives the protein CASSYSSSEETQYF.

The chain joins TRBV5-4 to TRBJ2-7; tentative D call: TRBD1 (5 bases). CDR3 length equals 14 residues. Between the trimmed V and J ends, which lost 3 bases and 0 bases, there was a span of 10 bases. Germline assignment: CDR1 SGHNT and CDR2 YYREEE (reference sequence). Written as DNA, the CDR3 is TGTGCCAGCAGCTGGCAGGGAAGCTCCTACGAGCAGTACTTC. Its protein is CASSWQGSSYEQYF.